This T cell receptor beta chain was captured by sequencing in a study of control samples from healthy donors and cancer patients (TCRdb year 2020). In the case of this clone: No antigen is known for it. The record has no base qualities; no much larger clone is one base away.

Receptors were amplified or captured by the immunoSEQ multiplex PCR assay. Sourced from immuneACCESS, this table was stored by TCRdb with only in-frame sequences that have V and J called. A share of the clones is absent; for the studies checked, an unresolved V gene accounts for under half, and the remainder has no known explanation. The sample table shows 65,000 to 85,000 clones, and 89% are seen once. In total, the top ten clones hold over 9% of the sample. The CDR3 numbers 16 residues from cysteine through phenylalanine. Only CDR3 DNA is held: 48 bases, read in frame from base 1. CDR1 and CDR2 are drawn from the germline V gene: MGHRA, YSYEKL. V loses 1 base at its end and J loses 7 bases; junction bases beyond the gene matches: 7.

Sequences were obtained from PBMCs. The receptor comes from a woman aged 50 to 60 with colorectal cancer. The chain employs TRBV4-1 and TRBJ1-2; 12 junctional bases match TRBD1. CDR3 region: CASSQGTGTGGFGYTF. The DNA reads as follows: TGCGCCAGCAGCCAAGGGACCGGGACAGGGGGCTTTGGCTACACCTTC.